What follows is one TCR beta chain and its context. Its antigen is unknown. This entry is derived from a study of CXCR3-negative and CXCR3-positive naive CD8 T cells. Whole-study results and caveats: Higher TRB CDR3 hydrophobicity marked CXCR3-positive naive cells relative to CXCR3-negative naive cells. TRBV-TRBJ usage matched between naive CXCR3-negative and CXCR3-positive cells but not between memory cells.

TRB cDNA libraries were made by UMI-labeled 5' RACE. TCRdb reprocessed the 5' RACE reads, with one entry per CDR3 protein and no DNA. The sample table sets out 80,000 to 100,000 distinct CDR3 sequences. The specimen was naive CXCR3+ CD8+ T cells from blood. This sample's subset: CD45RO-CCR7+CD27+CD95- naive CD8+ T cells expressing CXCR3 (TNR3+). The source is a human donor in good health. Some clones in this sample may be carry-over from other donors' samples.

The CDR3 loop is CASRLTPRDEQFF. The genes are TRBV3-1 and TRBJ2-1; TCRdb picks TRBD1, but there is no DNA to check that call. Germline V gene lookup returns CDR1 LGHDT and CDR2 YNNKEL (reference sequence). The CDR3 is made up of 13 amino acids.